This TCR beta chain was captured by sequencing in a study of blood T cells in healthy people across ages. Using a J-beta primer mix together with a sample-barcoded 5' primer, a second PCR was run for about 6 to 12 cycles. The template-switch adaptor, which had 12 random nucleotides, put a tag on each cDNA molecule. TCRdb redid the calling of the 5' RACE reads with MiXCR, one entry per CDR3 protein. The profile shows about 1.6 million distinct CDR3 sequences, 34% of them singletons. Germline V gene sequence: CDR1 MGHRA, CDR2 YSYEKL. The V and J ends lost 0 bases and 2 bases respectively, with 14 bases between them. The CDR3 extends over 17 amino acids. In the case of this clonotype: No antigen is known for it.

Findings and limits, study-wide: The unsorted PBMCs prevented any conclusive comparison of naive versus antigen-experienced cells. Donor CMV status was unknown, possibly confounding expanded clonotype changes.

The sequence came from a young woman in good health. The chain joins TRBV4-1 to TRBJ1-5; D remains ambiguous. The sequenced material came from blood. This CDR3 is CASSQDILGVRNQPQHF. The DNA for the CDR3 is TGCGCCAGCAGCCAAGATATTCTCGGGGTTCGCAATCAGCCCCAGCATTTT.